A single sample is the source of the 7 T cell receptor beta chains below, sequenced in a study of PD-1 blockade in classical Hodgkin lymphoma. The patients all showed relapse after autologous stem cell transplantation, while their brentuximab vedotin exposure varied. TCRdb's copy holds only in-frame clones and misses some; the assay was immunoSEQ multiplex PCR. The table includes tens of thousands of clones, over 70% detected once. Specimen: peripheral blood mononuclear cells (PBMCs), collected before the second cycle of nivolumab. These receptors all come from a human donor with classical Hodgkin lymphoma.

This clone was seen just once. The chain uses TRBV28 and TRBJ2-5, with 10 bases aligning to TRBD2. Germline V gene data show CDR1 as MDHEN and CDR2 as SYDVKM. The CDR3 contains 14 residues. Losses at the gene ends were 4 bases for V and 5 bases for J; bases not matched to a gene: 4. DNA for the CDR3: TGTGCCAGCAGTTCAGCGGGGGGGGCGGAGACCCAGTACTTC. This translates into CASSSAGGAETQYF.

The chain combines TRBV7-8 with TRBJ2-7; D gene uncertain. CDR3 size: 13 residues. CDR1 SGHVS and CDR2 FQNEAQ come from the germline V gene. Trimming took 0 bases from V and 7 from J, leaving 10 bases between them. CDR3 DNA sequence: TGTGCCAGCAGCTTAGCGGCAGGTTCGGAGCAGTACTTC. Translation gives CASSLAAGSEQYF.

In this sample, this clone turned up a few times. CDR3 protein: CASMGGVNEQFF. As DNA, the CDR3 is TGCGCCAGCATGGGAGGGGTCAATGAGCAGTTCTTC. The V call is TRBV5-1, the J call TRBJ2-1; 7 nucleotides agree with TRBD2. Germline V lookup: CDR1 SGHRS, CDR2 YFSETQ. Trimming at V came to 6 bases and at J to 6 bases, leaving 3 bases not matched to a gene. This CDR3 contains 12 residues. Supplemented by reference TRBV5-1 and TRBJ2-1, the full variable domain reads KAGVTQTPRYLIKTRGQQVTLSCSPISGHRSVSWYQQTPGQGLQFLFEYFSETQRNKGNFPGRFSGRQFSNSRSEMNVSTLELGDSALYLCASMGGVNEQFFGPGTRLTVL.

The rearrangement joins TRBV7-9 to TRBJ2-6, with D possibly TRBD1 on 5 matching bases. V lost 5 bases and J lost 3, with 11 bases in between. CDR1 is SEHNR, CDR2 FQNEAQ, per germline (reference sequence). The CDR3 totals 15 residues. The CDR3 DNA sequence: TGTGCCAGCAGCCTCCAGGGTGGTGGGGCCAACGTCCTGACTTTC. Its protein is CASSLQGGGANVLTF.

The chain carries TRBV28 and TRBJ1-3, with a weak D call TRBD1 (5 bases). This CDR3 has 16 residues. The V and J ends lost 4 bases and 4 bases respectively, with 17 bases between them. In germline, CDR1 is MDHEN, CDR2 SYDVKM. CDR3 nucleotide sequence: TGTGCCAGCAGTTCCGAAACACACCACAGGGGAAACACCATATATTTT. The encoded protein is CASSSETHHRGNTIYF.

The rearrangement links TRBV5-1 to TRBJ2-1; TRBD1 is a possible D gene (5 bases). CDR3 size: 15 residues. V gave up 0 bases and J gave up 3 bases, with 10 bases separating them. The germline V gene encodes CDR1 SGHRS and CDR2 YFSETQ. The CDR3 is CASSLAGLDYNEQFF. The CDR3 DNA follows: TGCGCCAGCAGCTTGGCAGGGCTGGACTACAATGAGCAGTTCTTC.

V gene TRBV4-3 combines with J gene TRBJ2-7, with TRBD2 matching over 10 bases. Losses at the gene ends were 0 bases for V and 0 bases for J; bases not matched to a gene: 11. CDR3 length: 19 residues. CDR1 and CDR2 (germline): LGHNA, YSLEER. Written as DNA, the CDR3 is TGCGCCAGCAGCCAAGATCTTCGTACTAGCGGGATGAGCTCCTACGAGCAGTACTTC. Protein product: CASSQDLRTSGMSSYEQYF.